This T cell receptor (beta chain) stems from a study of cytomegalovirus exposure and HLA in healthy donors. The overall study: Approximately 180 million T cells yielded around 100 million unique TCR beta sequences, as an earlier analysis found. Study-wide results and limits: Donor immune exposure was known only as CMV serostatus. DRB1 had the most TCR associations and HLA-C the fewest, a later analysis found, with rates varying by HLA locus.

For this clone: What it binds is not known.

The V and J ends lost 4 bases and 3 bases respectively, with 16 bases between them. There are 15 residues in the CDR3. CDR1 is LGHNA and CDR2 is YSLEER in the germline V gene. Primers: 60 Vbeta forward and 13 Jbeta reverse. Here immunoSEQ multiplex PCR was the method, and the copy in TCRdb shows in-frame clones only, minus some. This table has about 160,000 clones, around 76% appearing once. This TCR came from a man aged 40-55 years in good health and CMV-seropositive. The chain has TRBV4-3 and TRBJ2-7; possibly TRBD1 for D (6 bases). Material: PBMCs. The CDR3 nucleotides are TGCGCCAGCAGCCCTCTCCTCACAGGGATCTACGAGCAGTACTTC. Amino acid sequence: CASSPLLTGIYEQYF.